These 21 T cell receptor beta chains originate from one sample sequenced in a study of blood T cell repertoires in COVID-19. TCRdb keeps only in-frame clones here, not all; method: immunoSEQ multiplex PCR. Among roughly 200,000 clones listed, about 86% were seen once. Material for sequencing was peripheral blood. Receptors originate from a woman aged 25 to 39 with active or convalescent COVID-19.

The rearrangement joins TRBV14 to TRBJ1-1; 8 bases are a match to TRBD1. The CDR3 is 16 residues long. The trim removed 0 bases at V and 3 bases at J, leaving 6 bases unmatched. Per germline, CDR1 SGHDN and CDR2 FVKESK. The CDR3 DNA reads TGTGCCAGCAGCCAAGAATGGTACAGGGGGGACACTGAAGCTTTCTTT. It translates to CASSQEWYRGDTEAFF.

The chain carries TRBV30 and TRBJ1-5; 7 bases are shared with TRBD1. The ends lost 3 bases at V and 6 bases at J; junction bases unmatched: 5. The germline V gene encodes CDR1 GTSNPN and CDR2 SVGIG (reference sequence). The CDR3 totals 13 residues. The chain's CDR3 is CAWSDGDSQPQHF. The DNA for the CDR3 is TGTGCCTGGAGCGACGGGGACAGTCAGCCCCAGCATTTT. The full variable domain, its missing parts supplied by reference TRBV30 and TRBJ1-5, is SQTIHQWPATLVQPVGSPLSLECTVEGTSNPNLYWYRQAAGRGLQLLFYSVGIGQISSEVPQNLSASRPQDRQFILSSKKLLLSDSGFYLCAWSDGDSQPQHFGDGTRLSIL.

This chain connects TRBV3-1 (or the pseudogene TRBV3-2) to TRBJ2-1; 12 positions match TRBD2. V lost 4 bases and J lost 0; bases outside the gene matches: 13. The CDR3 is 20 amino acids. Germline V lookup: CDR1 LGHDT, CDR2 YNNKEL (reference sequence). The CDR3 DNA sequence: TGTGCCAGCAGCCTCAAAACGGGACTAGCGGGCCGTAGCTCCTACAATGAGCAGTTCTTC. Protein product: CASSLKTGLAGRSSYNEQFF.

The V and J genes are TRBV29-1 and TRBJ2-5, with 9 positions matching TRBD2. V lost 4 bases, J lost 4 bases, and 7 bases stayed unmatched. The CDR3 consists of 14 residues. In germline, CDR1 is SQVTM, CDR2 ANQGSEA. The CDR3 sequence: CSVVGLAGRETQYF. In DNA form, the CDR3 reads TGCAGCGTTGTCGGGCTAGCGGGACGAGAGACCCAGTACTTC.

The CDR3 here is CASSLAPAGTDTQYF. CDR3 coding DNA: TGTGCCAGCAGCTTGGCACCAGCGGGCACAGATACGCAGTATTTT. J is TRBJ2-3 and V is TRBV5-4, with D perhaps matching TRBD2 (5 bases). CDR1 is SGHNT, CDR2 YYREEE, per germline (reference sequence). V dropped 0 bases and J dropped 1 base, with 9 bases sitting between them. The CDR3 consists of 15 residues.

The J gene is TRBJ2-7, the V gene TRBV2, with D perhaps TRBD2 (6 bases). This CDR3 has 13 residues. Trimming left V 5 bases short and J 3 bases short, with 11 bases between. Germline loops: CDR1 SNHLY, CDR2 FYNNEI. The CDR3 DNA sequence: TGTGCCAGCAGTCAAAGGAGGGGCTACGAGCAGTACTTC. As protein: CASSQRRGYEQYF. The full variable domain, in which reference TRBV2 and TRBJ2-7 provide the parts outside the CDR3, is EPEVTQTPSHQVTQMGQEVILRCVPISNHLYFYWYRQILGQKVEFLVSFYNNEISEKSEIFDDQFSVERPDGSNFTLKIRSTKLEDSAMYFCASSQRRGYEQYFGPGTRLTVT.

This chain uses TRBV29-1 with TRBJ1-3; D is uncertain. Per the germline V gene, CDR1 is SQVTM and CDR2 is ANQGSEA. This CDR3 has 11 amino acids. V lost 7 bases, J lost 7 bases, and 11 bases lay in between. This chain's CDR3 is CSAYGGNTIYF. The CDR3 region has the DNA TGCAGCGCCTACGGAGGGAACACCATATATTTT.

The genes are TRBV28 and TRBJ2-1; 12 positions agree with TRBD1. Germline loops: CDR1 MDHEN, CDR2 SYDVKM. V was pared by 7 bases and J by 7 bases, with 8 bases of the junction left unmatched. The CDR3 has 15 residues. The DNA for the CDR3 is TGTGCCAGCACCGGGACAGGGGGCAGTAGAAATGAGCAGTTCTTC. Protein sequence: CASTGTGGSRNEQFF.

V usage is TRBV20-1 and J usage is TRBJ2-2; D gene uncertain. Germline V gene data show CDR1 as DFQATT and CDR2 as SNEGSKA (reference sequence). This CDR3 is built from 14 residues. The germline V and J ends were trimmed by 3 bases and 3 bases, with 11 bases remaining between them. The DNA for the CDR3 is TGCAGTGCTAGTTCCCCGGTGGACACCGGGGAGCTGTTTTTT. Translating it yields CSASSPVDTGELFF.

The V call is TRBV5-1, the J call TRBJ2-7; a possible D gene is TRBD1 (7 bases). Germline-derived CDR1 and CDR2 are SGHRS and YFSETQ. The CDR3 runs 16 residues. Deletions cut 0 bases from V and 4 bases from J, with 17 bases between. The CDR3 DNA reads TGCGCCAGCAGCTTGGCCGGGGGACAGAGTGGGTACGAGCAGTACTTC. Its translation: CASSLAGGQSGYEQYF.

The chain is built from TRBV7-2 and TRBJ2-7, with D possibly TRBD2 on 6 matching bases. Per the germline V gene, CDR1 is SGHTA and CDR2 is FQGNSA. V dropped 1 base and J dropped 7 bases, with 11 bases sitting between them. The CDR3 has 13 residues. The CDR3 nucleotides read TGTGCCAGCAGCTTAGGAGTCGGGACTGAGCAGTACTTC. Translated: CASSLGVGTEQYF. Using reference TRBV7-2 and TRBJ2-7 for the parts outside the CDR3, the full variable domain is GAGVSQSPSNKVTEKGKDVELRCDPISGHTALYWYRQSLGQGLEFLIYFQGNSAPDKSGLPSDRFSAERTGGSVSTLTIQRTQQEDSAVYLCASSLGVGTEQYFGPGTRLTVT.

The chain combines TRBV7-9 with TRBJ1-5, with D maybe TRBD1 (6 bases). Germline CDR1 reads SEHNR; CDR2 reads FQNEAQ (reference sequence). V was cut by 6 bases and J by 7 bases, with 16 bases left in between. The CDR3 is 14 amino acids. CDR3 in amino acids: CASSVGGGWQPQHF. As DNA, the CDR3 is TGTGCCAGCAGTGTAGGGGGGGGATGGCAGCCCCAGCATTTT. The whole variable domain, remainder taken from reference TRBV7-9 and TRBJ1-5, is DTGVSQNPRHKITKRGQNVTFRCDPISEHNRLYWYRQTLGQGPEFLTYFQNEAQLEKSRLLSDRFSAERPKGSFSTLEIQRTEQGDSAMYLCASSVGGGWQPQHFGDGTRLSIL.

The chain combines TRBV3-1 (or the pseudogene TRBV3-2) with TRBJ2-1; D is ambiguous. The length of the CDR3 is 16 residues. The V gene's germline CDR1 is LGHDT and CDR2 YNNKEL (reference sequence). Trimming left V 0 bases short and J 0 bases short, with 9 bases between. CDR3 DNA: TGTGCCAGCAGCCAAGATACCGCGAGCTCCTACAATGAGCAGTTCTTC. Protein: CASSQDTASSYNEQFF.

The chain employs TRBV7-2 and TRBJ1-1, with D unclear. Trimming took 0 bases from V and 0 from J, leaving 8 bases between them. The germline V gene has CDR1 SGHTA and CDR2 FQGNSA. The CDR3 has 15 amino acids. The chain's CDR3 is CASSLASAMNTEAFF. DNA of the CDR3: TGTGCCAGCAGCTTAGCGTCCGCGATGAACACTGAAGCTTTCTTT.

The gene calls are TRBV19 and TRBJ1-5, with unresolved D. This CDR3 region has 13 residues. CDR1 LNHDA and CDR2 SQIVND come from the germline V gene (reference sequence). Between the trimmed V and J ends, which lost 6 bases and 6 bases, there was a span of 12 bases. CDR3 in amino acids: CASRGLGVQPQHF. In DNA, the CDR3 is TGTGCCAGTAGGGGGTTGGGAGTTCAGCCCCAGCATTTT.

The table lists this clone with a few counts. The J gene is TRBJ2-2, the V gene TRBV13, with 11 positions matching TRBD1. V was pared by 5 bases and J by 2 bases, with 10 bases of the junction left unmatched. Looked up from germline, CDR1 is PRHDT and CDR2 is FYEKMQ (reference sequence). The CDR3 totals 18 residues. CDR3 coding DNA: TGTGCCAGCAGCCGAAAATCTGGGACAGGGGGTAACACCGGGGAGCTGTTTTTT. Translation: CASSRKSGTGGNTGELFF.

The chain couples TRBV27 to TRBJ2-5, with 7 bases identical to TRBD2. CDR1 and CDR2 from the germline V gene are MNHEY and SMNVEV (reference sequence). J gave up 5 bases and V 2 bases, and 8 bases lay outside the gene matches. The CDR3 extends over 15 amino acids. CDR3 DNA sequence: TGTGCCAGCAGTTTAAGGGGCTTCGGGGGGGAGACCCAGTACTTC. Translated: CASSLRGFGGETQYF.

CDR3 sequence (DNA): TGCGCCAGCAGTCCTACACGGGTACTTTACAATGAGCAGTTCTTC. Encoded protein: CASSPTRVLYNEQFF. The chain has TRBV10-2 and TRBJ2-1; D ambiguous. Germline V gene sequence: CDR1 WSHSY, CDR2 SAAADI. V dropped 5 bases and J dropped 4 bases, with 15 bases sitting between them. This CDR3 is 15 amino acids long.

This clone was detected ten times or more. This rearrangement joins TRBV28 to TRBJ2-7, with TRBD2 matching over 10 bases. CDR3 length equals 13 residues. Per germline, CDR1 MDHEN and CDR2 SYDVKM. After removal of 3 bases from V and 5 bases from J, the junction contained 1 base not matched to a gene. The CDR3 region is CASSFTSGNEQYF. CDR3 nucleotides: TGTGCCAGCAGTTTCACTAGCGGGAACGAGCAGTACTTC. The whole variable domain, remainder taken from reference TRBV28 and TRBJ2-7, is DVKVTQSSRYLVKRTGEKVFLECVQDMDHENMFWYRQDPGLGLRLIYFSYDVKMKEKGDIPEGYSVSREKKERFSLILESASTNQTSMYLCASSFTSGNEQYFGPGTRLTVT.

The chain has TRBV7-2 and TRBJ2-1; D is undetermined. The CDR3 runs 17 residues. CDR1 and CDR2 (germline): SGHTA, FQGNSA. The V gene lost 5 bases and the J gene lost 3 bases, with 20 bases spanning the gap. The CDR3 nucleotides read TGTGCCAGCAGCCCCCAAGGAGCGCTTCCGAGCTACAATGAGCAGTTCTTC. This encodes CASSPQGALPSYNEQFF.

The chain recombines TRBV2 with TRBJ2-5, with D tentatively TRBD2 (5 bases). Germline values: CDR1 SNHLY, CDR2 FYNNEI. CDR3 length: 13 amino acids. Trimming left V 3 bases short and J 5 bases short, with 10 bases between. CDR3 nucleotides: TGTGCCAGCAGTGACGGGGTCGGGGAGACCCAGTACTTC. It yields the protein CASSDGVGETQYF.